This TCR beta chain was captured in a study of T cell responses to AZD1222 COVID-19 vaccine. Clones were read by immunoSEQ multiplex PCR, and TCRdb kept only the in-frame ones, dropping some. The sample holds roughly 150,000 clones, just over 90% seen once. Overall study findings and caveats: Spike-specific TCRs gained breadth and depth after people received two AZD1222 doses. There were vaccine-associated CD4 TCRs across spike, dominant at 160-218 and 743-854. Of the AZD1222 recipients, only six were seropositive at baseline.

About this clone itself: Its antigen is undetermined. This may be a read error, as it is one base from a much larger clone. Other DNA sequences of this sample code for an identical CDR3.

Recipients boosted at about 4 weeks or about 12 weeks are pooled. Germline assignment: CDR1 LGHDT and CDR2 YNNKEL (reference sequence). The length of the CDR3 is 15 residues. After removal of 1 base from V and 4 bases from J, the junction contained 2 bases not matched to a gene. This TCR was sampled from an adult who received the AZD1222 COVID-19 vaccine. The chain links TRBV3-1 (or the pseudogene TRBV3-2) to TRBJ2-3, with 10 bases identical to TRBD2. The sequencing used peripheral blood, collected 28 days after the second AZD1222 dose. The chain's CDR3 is CASSQVAGGADTQYF. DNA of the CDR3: TGTGCCAGCAGCCAAGTAGCGGGAGGAGCAGATACGCAGTATTTT.